Below, 21 T cell receptor beta chains from the same sample are listed, as sequenced in a study of brain metastases from non-small cell lung cancer. Generated by immunoSEQ multiplex PCR, the TCRdb table keeps only in-frame clones and is missing some. Among over a thousand clones listed, approximately 84% were seen once. Source material: tumor-adjacent normal tissue. The receptors come from a donor at least 40 years old with non-small cell lung cancer.

To note about this clone: This may be a read error: a much more frequent sequence differs by one nucleotide. This chain uses TRBV7-2 with TRBJ1-5; perhaps TRBD1 as D (5 bases). This CDR3 has 13 amino acids. Germline V gene data show CDR1 as SGHTA and CDR2 as FQGNSA. CDR3 sequence (DNA): TGTGCCAGCAGCTCGGACATTAATCAGTCCCAGCATTTT. Translated, it gives CASSSDINQSQHF.

J is TRBJ2-7 and V is TRBV7-9, with TRBD1 as a possible D gene (6 bases). CDR3 size: 14 residues. Per germline, CDR1 SEHNR and CDR2 FQNEAQ (reference sequence). V was clipped by 1 base and J by 6 bases, with 13 bases between them. As DNA, the CDR3 is TGTGCCAGCAGCTTAGGGGGGACAAACGGCGAGCAGTACTTC. It yields the protein CASSLGGTNGEQYF. Based on the CDR3 plus reference TRBV7-9 and TRBJ2-7, the full variable domain is DTGVSQNPRHKITKRGQNVTFRCDPISEHNRLYWYRQTLGQGPEFLTYFQNEAQLEKSRLLSDRFSAERPKGSFSTLEIQRTEQGDSAMYLCASSLGGTNGEQYFGPGTRLTVT.

This clone was counted once. The V gene is TRBV23-1, the J gene TRBJ1-1; no reliable D call. TRBV23-1 is sorted into the ORF group, with uncertain function. The CDR3 has 14 amino acids. Trimming shortened V by 0 bases and J by 8 bases, and 13 bases separated the two germline ends. The chain's CDR3 is CASSQSRETPEAFF. Here the CDR3 DNA reads TGCGCCAGCAGTCAATCTCGGGAGACGCCGGAAGCTTTCTTT.

Regarding this clone: One end of the junction fails to match germline, which may point to a read error. CDR3 sequence (DNA): TGTGCCACCAGCAGAGATCGACTAGCGGGGACCTATAATGAGCAGTTCTTC. It translates to CATSRDRLAGTYNEQFF. The gene calls are TRBV15 and TRBJ2-1, with 11 nucleotides matching TRBD2. The CDR3 spans 17 residues. Germline loops: CDR1 LNHNV, CDR2 YYDKDF (reference sequence).

The chain combines TRBV5-1 with TRBJ1-5; D is unresolved. CDR1 and CDR2 from the germline V gene are SGHRS and YFSETQ. CDR3 length: 13 residues. V lost 1 base, J lost 5 bases, and 7 bases lay in between. Written as DNA, the CDR3 is TGCGCCAGCAGCTTGAATCCCGATCAGCCCCAGCATTTT. It codes for CASSLNPDQPQHF.

To note about this clone: The sample has other DNA sequences that encode this CDR3 too. The chain links TRBV7-2 to TRBJ1-1, with 11 bases fitting TRBD1. Germline CDR1 and CDR2: SGHTA and FQGNSA. After removal of 5 bases from V and 6 bases from J, the junction contained 2 bases not matched to a gene. The CDR3 consists of 13 residues. CDR3 in DNA: TGTGCCAGCAGCCTGGACAGGGGGCCTGAAGCTTTCTTT. This codes for CASSLDRGPEAFF. Based on the CDR3 plus reference TRBV7-2 and TRBJ1-1, the full variable domain is GAGVSQSPSNKVTEKGKDVELRCDPISGHTALYWYRQSLGQGLEFLIYFQGNSAPDKSGLPSDRFSAERTGGSVSTLTIQRTQQEDSAVYLCASSLDRGPEAFFGQGTRLTVV.

The gene calls are TRBV19 and TRBJ2-3; 8 nucleotides agree with TRBD2. After removal of 4 bases from V and 2 bases from J, the junction contained 8 bases not matched to a gene. The CDR3 is 16 amino acids. Germline CDR1 LNHDA, CDR2 SQIVND (reference sequence). The CDR3 region has the DNA TGTGCCAGTAGTACGGGAGCGGGAGCCCCCACAGATACGCAGTATTTT. Translating gives CASSTGAGAPTDTQYF.

The genes are TRBV2 and TRBJ2-1; 8 bases align to TRBD1. Trimming took 6 bases from V and 12 from J; bases not matched to a gene: 7. The germline CDR1 and CDR2 sequences are SNHLY and FYNNEI. The CDR3 is 12 amino acids. This CDR3 is CASSTGQGPQFF. CDR3 DNA: TGTGCCAGCAGCACCGGACAGGGCCCGCAGTTCTTC.

The chain has TRBV7-2 and TRBJ2-3; 13 bases line up with TRBD2. Germline trimming cut 8 bases from V and 7 bases from J; bases unmatched to any gene: 9. CDR1 and CDR2 from the germline V gene are SGHTA and FQGNSA. This CDR3 is 15 amino acids long. The CDR3 DNA reads TGTGCCAGCGCAGGGTGGACTAGCGGGAGTAATACGCAGTATTTT. The encoded protein is CASAGWTSGSNTQYF. Drawing the rest from reference TRBV7-2 and TRBJ2-3, the complete variable domain is GAGVSQSPSNKVTEKGKDVELRCDPISGHTALYWYRQSLGQGLEFLIYFQGNSAPDKSGLPSDRFSAERTGGSVSTLTIQRTQQEDSAVYLCASAGWTSGSNTQYFGPGTRLTVL.

The chain recombines TRBV2 with TRBJ2-2; D not certain. Per germline, CDR1 SNHLY and CDR2 FYNNEI. This CDR3 is built from 15 residues. Trimming removed 3 bases at V and 5 bases at J, with 13 bases between. The CDR3 reads CASSDGRVGTGELFF. As DNA, the CDR3 is TGTGCCAGCAGTGATGGTAGGGTAGGAACCGGGGAGCTGTTTTTT.

This clone was detected only once. The chain recombines TRBV2 with TRBJ2-2; no clear D. The CDR3 sequence is 14 residues long. Germline lookup yields CDR1 SNHLY and CDR2 FYNNEI. V lost 5 bases to trimming and J lost 1 base, with 8 bases between them. This CDR3 is CASSPPGNTGELFF. DNA for the CDR3: TGTGCCAGCAGTCCTCCCGGGAACACCGGGGAGCTGTTTTTT.

The chain links TRBV10-1 to TRBJ2-1; 11 positions agree with TRBD1. J gave up 8 bases and V 4 bases, and 10 bases lay outside the gene matches. This CDR3 has 16 residues. Germline V gives CDR1 WNHNN, CDR2 SYGVQD (reference sequence). The CDR3: CASSGLPGQGEHEQFF. The CDR3 nucleotides are TGCGCCAGCAGTGGGCTACCGGGACAGGGGGAACATGAGCAGTTCTTC.

The chain carries TRBV10-3 and TRBJ2-7, with D uncertain. Trimming removed 6 bases at V and 0 bases at J, with 15 bases between. The CDR3 runs to 15 residues. Per the germline V gene, CDR1 is ENHRY and CDR2 is SYGVKD. The CDR3: CAISKLGLSSYEQYF. The CDR3 nucleotides are TGTGCCATCAGCAAGCTGGGTCTGAGCTCCTACGAGCAGTACTTC.

The chain combines TRBV14 with TRBJ2-7; 8 nucleotides align to TRBD2. J lost 4 bases, V lost 4 bases, and 12 bases had no gene match. CDR3 length: 16 residues. Germline lookup yields CDR1 SGHDN and CDR2 FVKESK. CDR3 sequence reads: CASSPRTSPRGYEQYF. The CDR3 DNA sequence: TGTGCCAGCAGCCCGCGGACTAGCCCCCGAGGGTACGAGCAGTACTTC.

The rearrangement uses TRBV18 and TRBJ1-4; D is ambiguous. This CDR3 has 16 amino acids. The V end was cut by 3 bases, the J end by 0 bases, with 11 bases between. The germline CDR1 and CDR2 sequences are KGHSH and LQKENI. CDR3 in amino acids: CASSPPRASTNEKLFF. The CDR3 DNA reads as TGTGCCAGCTCACCCCCTAGGGCCTCAACTAATGAAAAACTGTTTTTT.

The V gene is TRBV25-1, the J gene TRBJ1-4; 10 nucleotides match TRBD1. V lost 6 bases, J lost 7 bases, and 2 bases stayed unmatched. This CDR3 has 13 residues. Germline V lookup: CDR1 MGHDK, CDR2 SYGVNS. CDR3 amino acids: CASRGTGVEKLFF. CDR3 DNA sequence: TGTGCCAGCAGGGGGACAGGGGTTGAAAAACTGTTTTTT.

Concerning this clone itself: One end of the junction fails to match germline, which may point to a read error. The chain employs TRBV4-2 and TRBJ2-3, with D perhaps TRBD1 (6 bases). Germline V CDR1 and CDR2: LGHNA, YNFKEQ. This CDR3 spans 16 amino acids. As DNA, the CDR3 is TGTGCCAGCAGTCAGGGGACGGCGGGCCCCACAGATATGCAGTATTTT. Protein product: CASSQGTAGPTDMQYF.

The chain couples TRBV10-2 to TRBJ2-6; unclear D gene. V was pared by 5 bases and J by 5 bases, with 16 bases between. Germline CDR1 and CDR2: WSHSY and SAAADI. The CDR3 covers 16 residues. CDR3 amino acids: CASSCSTQSRANVLTF. The CDR3 bases are TGCGCCAGCAGTTGTTCCACTCAAAGTCGGGCCAACGTCCTGACTTTC.

The chain carries TRBV19 and TRBJ2-2; 9 bases fit TRBD2. V lost 6 bases to trimming and J lost 3 bases; unmatched junction nucleotides: 23. The CDR3 has 21 amino acids. Germline CDR1 is LNHDA and CDR2 is SQIVND (reference sequence). The CDR3 region is CASRSWTLDTPAGGYTGELFF. The CDR3 bases are TGTGCCAGTAGGAGTTGGACTCTGGACACACCAGCGGGAGGCTACACCGGGGAGCTGTTTTTT. Complete variable domain (other parts from reference TRBV19 and TRBJ2-2): DGGITQSPKYLFRKEGQNVTLSCEQNLNHDAMYWYRQDPGQGLRLIYYSQIVNDFQKGDIAEGYSVSREKKESFPLTVTSAQKNPTAFYLCASRSWTLDTPAGGYTGELFFGEGSRLTVL.

The chain employs TRBV29-1 and TRBJ1-1; 8 bases map to TRBD1. The CDR3 length is 12 residues. Germline V CDR1 and CDR2: SQVTM, ANQGSEA. The V gene end was trimmed by 4 bases and the J gene end by 7 bases; junction bases not matched to a gene: 5. For the CDR3, the DNA is TGCAGCGTTGCAGGGGGCGTACTTGAAGCTTTCTTT. Encoded protein: CSVAGGVLEAFF.

This clone turned up a few times. The chain combines TRBV7-9 with TRBJ2-3; no definite D call. Trimming cost V 2 bases and J 2 bases, with 5 bases left between them. The V gene's germline CDR1 is SEHNR and CDR2 FQNEAQ (reference sequence). There are 13 residues in the CDR3. CDR3 coding DNA: TGTGCCAGCAGCTTAACTTACACAGATACGCAGTATTTT. Amino acid sequence: CASSLTYTDTQYF.